The 17 T cell receptor beta chains below all came from one sample that was sequenced in a study of blood T cell repertoires in COVID-19. Repertoires were generated with immunoSEQ multiplex PCR, while TCRdb's copy carries only in-frame clones and drops some. The top ten hold roughly 0.25% of the sample, which has approximately 670,000 clones, 85% to 90% seen once. The sequenced material came from peripheral blood. These receptors came from a woman between 18 and 29 years old with acute or convalescent COVID-19.

This clone was recorded only once. The rearrangement joins TRBV25-1 to TRBJ1-6; D gene ambiguous. The CDR3 extends over 18 amino acids. Trimming pared 0 bases from V and 4 bases from J, leaving 16 bases between. CDR1 is MGHDK, CDR2 SYGVNS, per germline. In DNA form, the CDR3 reads TGTGCCAGCAGTGAATATTACGGGTCCGGCGGGTATAATTCACCCCTCCACTTT. This codes for CASSEYYGSGGYNSPLHF. The full variable domain, completed using reference TRBV25-1 and TRBJ1-6, is EADIYQTPRYLVIGTGKKITLECSQTMGHDKMYWYQQDPGMELHLIHYSYGVNSTEKGDLSSESTVSRIRTEHFPLTLESARPSHTSQYLCASSEYYGSGGYNSPLHFGNGTRLTVT.

V is TRBV27 and J is TRBJ1-4, with TRBD1 identical over 7 bases. Unmatched junction bases numbered 5, after V lost 5 bases and J lost 8 bases. The CDR3 runs to 13 residues. The germline CDR1 and CDR2 sequences are MNHEY and SMNVEV (reference sequence). The CDR3: CASSLNRGEKLFF. DNA of the CDR3: TGTGCCAGCAGTCTGAACAGGGGCGAAAAACTGTTTTTT.

This chain uses TRBV6-5 with TRBJ1-1, with unresolved D. V was pared by 6 bases and J by 7 bases, with 15 bases between. The CDR3 loop spans 13 amino acids. Germline V lookup: CDR1 MNHEY, CDR2 SVGAGI. As DNA, the CDR3 is TGTGCCAGCAGGAACCGGCAGGCAGTTGAAGCTTTCTTT. Its protein is CASRNRQAVEAFF.

The chain joins TRBV6-5 to TRBJ2-1; 15 bases agree with TRBD2. CDR3 length equals 15 residues. Germline-derived CDR1 and CDR2 are MNHEY and SVGAGI. With 7 bases clipped from V and 7 bases from J, the junction kept 5 bases outside the gene matches. The CDR3 sequence: CASTGLAGGSNEQFF. The CDR3 DNA reads TGTGCCAGCACCGGACTAGCGGGGGGGTCTAATGAGCAGTTCTTC.

The chain recombines TRBV29-1 with TRBJ1-2, with 8 bases identical to TRBD1. Germline V lookup: CDR1 SQVTM, CDR2 ANQGSEA. CDR3 length: 13 residues. V shed 3 bases and J 7 bases; nucleotides not matched to a gene: 7. The CDR3 nucleotides are TGCAGCGTTGATACAGGGGGTGCTCCTGGCTACACCTTC. Its protein is CSVDTGGAPGYTF. Supplemented by reference TRBV29-1 and TRBJ1-2, the full variable domain reads SAVISQKPSRDICQRGTSLTIQCQVDSQVTMMFWYRQQPGQSLTLIATANQGSEATYESGFVIDKFPISRPNLTFSTLTVSNMSPEDSSIYLCSVDTGGAPGYTFGSGTRLTVV.

This clone was counted only a few times. V gene TRBV24-1 combines with J gene TRBJ1-5, with a weak D call TRBD1 (5 bases). The CDR3 extends over 15 amino acids. CDR1 KGHDR and CDR2 SFDVKD come from the germline V gene. V was pared by 4 bases and J by 4 bases, with 13 bases between. The CDR3 is CATSDPKGLNQPQHF. In nucleotides, the CDR3 is TGTGCCACCAGTGACCCGAAGGGGCTGAATCAGCCCCAGCATTTT.

The chain combines TRBV28 with TRBJ2-7; no firm D call. Germline V gene sequence: CDR1 MDHEN, CDR2 SYDVKM. The V and J ends lost 9 bases and 5 bases respectively, with 20 bases between them. CDR3 length: 14 residues. The CDR3, as DNA: TGTGCCAGTCCTTCTACCTACGCGCAACACGAGCAGTACTTC. This sequence encodes CASPSTYAQHEQYF.

The V gene is TRBV11-2, the J gene TRBJ2-7; 7 bases are a match to TRBD2. V lost 4 bases to trimming and J lost 6 bases; unmatched junction nucleotides: 9. The CDR3 covers 14 residues. Per germline, CDR1 SGHAT and CDR2 FQNNGV. CDR3 in DNA: TGTGCCAGCAGCTCCTTAGCGGGTAAGCGCGAGCAGTACTTC. The encoded protein is CASSSLAGKREQYF.

The chain employs TRBV9 and TRBJ2-1; 10 bases match TRBD2. Per germline, CDR1 SGDLS and CDR2 YYNGEE. The CDR3 has 15 residues. The J segment lost 2 bases and the V segment lost 4 bases, leaving 3 bases of the junction unmatched. The CDR3 reads CASSRSGGAYNEQFF. The CDR3 coding sequence is TGTGCCAGCAGCCGAAGCGGGGGGGCCTACAATGAGCAGTTCTTC.

This sequence joins TRBV3-1 (or the pseudogene TRBV3-2) and TRBJ1-5; the D gene is possibly TRBD1 (5 bases). The V end was cut by 5 bases, the J end by 4 bases, with 15 bases between. The CDR3 totals 15 residues. Germline V gene lookup returns CDR1 LGHDT and CDR2 YNNKEL (reference sequence). CDR3 sequence (DNA): TGTGCCAGCAGCGCCCAGGAGACAGCGAATCAGCCCCAGCATTTT. It yields the protein CASSAQETANQPQHF.

The chain recombines TRBV6-4 with TRBJ1-2; D possibly corresponds to TRBD1 (5 bases). V dropped 6 bases and J dropped 8 bases, with 22 bases sitting between them. CDR3 length equals 15 residues. Germline CDR1 and CDR2: MRHNA and SNTAGT. The CDR3 bases are TGTGCCAGCAGCAGTGAAGGGGCGGGGGTAGGAGGCTACACCTTC. Its protein product is CASSSEGAGVGGYTF.

V gene TRBV7-2 combines with J gene TRBJ1-1; a weak D match, TRBD1 (6 bases). Trimming took 3 bases from V and 5 from J, leaving 13 bases between them. CDR3 size: 14 residues. From germline, CDR1 is SGHTA and CDR2 FQGNSA. The DNA of the CDR3 is TGTGCCAGCAGCTTTTTCAGGGGCGGGACTGAAGCTTTCTTT. Encoded protein: CASSFFRGGTEAFF.

The chain recombines TRBV19 with TRBJ1-3; 8 bases agree with TRBD1. V lost 3 bases, J lost 8 bases, and 12 bases stayed unmatched. The CDR3 has 16 residues. Germline CDR1 and CDR2: LNHDA and SQIVND (reference sequence). Written as DNA, the CDR3 is TGTGCCAGTAGTATTGCCTCGGCAGGGGGCTCGTACACCATATATTTT. This sequence encodes CASSIASAGGSYTIYF.

The chain employs TRBV19 and TRBJ1-3; 7 bases are a match to TRBD1. J gave up 0 bases and V 3 bases, and 2 bases lay outside the gene matches. CDR1 is LNHDA, CDR2 SQIVND, per germline (reference sequence). This CDR3 contains 15 residues. Here the CDR3 DNA reads TGTGCCAGTAGTATGGACAGGAGCTCTGGAAACACCATATATTTT. Its protein product is CASSMDRSSGNTIYF.

The CDR3 DNA is TGTGCCAGCAGCCCCCGGGTGGATGAAGCTTTCTTT. This sequence encodes CASSPRVDEAFF. The chain is built from TRBV7-9 and TRBJ1-1; D uncertain. V was trimmed by 5 bases and J by 7 bases, leaving 11 bases between them. CDR1 is SEHNR, CDR2 FQNEAQ, per germline (reference sequence). This CDR3 has 12 amino acids.

The J gene is TRBJ1-5, the V gene TRBV6-4; D remains ambiguous. The germline CDR1 and CDR2 sequences are MRHNA and SNTAGT. V was pared by 3 bases and J by 0 bases, with 6 bases between. The CDR3 totals 14 residues. The CDR3 DNA reads TGTGCCAGCAGTGAGGGAGATAGCAATCAGCCCCAGCATTTT. Its protein is CASSEGDSNQPQHF.

The rearrangement uses TRBV5-1 and TRBJ2-5, with TRBD1 as a possible D gene (6 bases). The V end lost 3 bases, the J end lost 5 bases, and 17 bases lay between the germline ends. Per germline, CDR1 SGHRS and CDR2 YFSETQ. This CDR3 region has 15 residues. CDR3 loop: CASSSPGTPAETQYF. DNA of the CDR3: TGCGCCAGCAGCTCCCCAGGGACACCAGCGGAGACCCAGTACTTC. The complete variable domain, with remaining parts taken from reference TRBV5-1 and TRBJ2-5, reads KAGVTQTPRYLIKTRGQQVTLSCSPISGHRSVSWYQQTPGQGLQFLFEYFSETQRNKGNFPGRFSGRQFSNSRSEMNVSTLELGDSALYLCASSSPGTPAETQYFGPGTRLLVL.